This T cell receptor (beta chain) is from a study of blood T cells in healthy people across ages. The authors ran a second PCR of roughly 6 to 12 cycles using a sample-barcoded 5' primer and a J-beta primer mix. TCRdb redid the calling of the 5' RACE reads with MiXCR, one entry per CDR3 protein. The data hold some 780,000 distinct CDR3 sequences, with 56% observed a single time. V trimming: 5 bases; J trimming: 5 bases; junction bases outside the gene matches: 11. The CDR3 runs to 15 residues. The clonotype was recovered from a man in his forties or fifties in good health. The sample comprised blood. The chain combines TRBV12-3 or TRBV12-4 with TRBJ2-7; 8 bases map to TRBD1. This CDR3 is CASSPQTGAIDEQYF. The CDR3 nucleotides read TGTGCCAGCAGTCCACAGACAGGGGCAATCGACGAGCAGTACTTC.